The rows below give T cell receptor beta chains drawn from one sample of a study of cytomegalovirus exposure and HLA in healthy donors. Using immunoSEQ multiplex PCR, the repertoire was profiled, and TCRdb retains in-frame clones only, with some absent. The sample lists 70,000 to 100,000 clones; just under 70% were seen once. The sequenced sample was PBMCs. The receptors were sampled from a middle-aged man in good health and CMV-seronegative. Each CDR3 is given with its conserved first and last residue. The D gene is left open where the match is weak. Size values are once, few and many counts, or a class for expanded clones, and some rows have none.

cdr3_nt: TGTGCCAGCAGCAAACCCTGGGACAGGAGCCGTAGCAATCAGCCCCAGCATTTT; cdr3_aa: CASSKPWDRSRSNQPQHF; v_call: TRBV21-1; d_call: .; j_call: TRBJ1-5; cdr3_length: 18; clone_size: .
cdr3_nt: TGTGCCAGCAGTTTACCGGGGGGCCGGCGAGAGACCCAGTACTTC; cdr3_aa: CASSLPGGRRETQYF; v_call: TRBV28; d_call: .; j_call: TRBJ2-5; cdr3_length: 15; clone_size: .
cdr3_nt: TGTGCCAGTAGTATAGGGGGACAGGGAAGGTATGGCTACACCTTC; cdr3_aa: CASSIGGQGRYGYTF; v_call: TRBV19; d_call: TRBD1; j_call: TRBJ1-2; cdr3_length: 15; clone_size: .
cdr3_nt: TGCGCCAGCAGCCAAGATGAGCCAGGGGCCTATAATTCACCCCTCCACTTT; cdr3_aa: CASSQDEPGAYNSPLHF; v_call: TRBV4-3; d_call: .; j_call: TRBJ1-6; cdr3_length: 17; clone_size: .
cdr3_nt: TGCAGCGTTGAATCTGGGGGGGGGCAAGAGACCCAGTACTTC; cdr3_aa: CSVESGGGQETQYF; v_call: TRBV29-1; d_call: TRBD2; j_call: TRBJ2-5; cdr3_length: 14; clone_size: .
cdr3_nt: TGTGCCAGCAGTGAAGCCAGCGCGTACTTC; cdr3_aa: CASSEASAYF; v_call: TRBV2; d_call: .; j_call: TRBJ2-4; cdr3_length: 10; clone_size: .
cdr3_nt: TGTGCCAGCAGACAACAGGGTAAGAGTTCCAATCAGCCCCAGCATTTT; cdr3_aa: CASRQQGKSSNQPQHF; v_call: TRBV28; d_call: .; j_call: TRBJ1-5; cdr3_length: 16; clone_size: .
cdr3_nt: TGTGCCAGCAGCTTGACTTTACAGGGGAAGAGCAATCAGCCCCAGCATTTT; cdr3_aa: CASSLTLQGKSNQPQHF; v_call: TRBV5-6; d_call: TRBD1; j_call: TRBJ1-5; cdr3_length: 17; clone_size: .
cdr3_nt: TGTGCCAGCAGGCGGGACGGGTACAATGAGCAGTTCTTC; cdr3_aa: CASRRDGYNEQFF; v_call: TRBV7-2; d_call: .; j_call: TRBJ2-1; cdr3_length: 13; clone_size: .
cdr3_nt: TGTGCCAGCAGTGGCGGGACAGGGCCCTCTGGGCAGTACTTC; cdr3_aa: CASSGGTGPSGQYF; v_call: TRBV27; d_call: TRBD1; j_call: TRBJ2-7; cdr3_length: 14; clone_size: .
cdr3_nt: TGCGCCAGCAGCCTAACGGGGGGCACCCCCTATGGCTACACCTTC; cdr3_aa: CASSLTGGTPYGYTF; v_call: TRBV5-1; d_call: .; j_call: TRBJ1-2; cdr3_length: 15; clone_size: .
cdr3_nt: TGCGCCAGCAGCCAAGATCTCTTCAGCGGGAGAGACACCGGGGAGCTGTTTTTT; cdr3_aa: CASSQDLFSGRDTGELFF; v_call: TRBV4-3; d_call: TRBD2; j_call: TRBJ2-2; cdr3_length: 18; clone_size: .
cdr3_nt: TGTGCCTGGAAGGGGACGAACACCGGGGAGCTGTTTTTT; cdr3_aa: CAWKGTNTGELFF; v_call: TRBV30; d_call: .; j_call: TRBJ2-2; cdr3_length: 13; clone_size: .
cdr3_nt: TGTGCCAGCAGTCAGTACAGGGACGAGATACCACTCTACAATGAGCAGTTCTTC; cdr3_aa: CASSQYRDEIPLYNEQFF; v_call: TRBV28; d_call: .; j_call: TRBJ2-1; cdr3_length: 18; clone_size: .
cdr3_nt: TGCAGCGTAGACAGGGGTCGCGGGGAGACCCAGTACTTC; cdr3_aa: CSVDRGRGETQYF; v_call: TRBV29-1; d_call: TRBD1; j_call: TRBJ2-5; cdr3_length: 13; clone_size: .
cdr3_nt: TGTGCCAGCAGGTTACAGGGGGCGCGACGGACTGAAGCTTTCTTT; cdr3_aa: CASRLQGARRTEAFF; v_call: TRBV6-5; d_call: TRBD1; j_call: TRBJ1-1; cdr3_length: 15; clone_size: few
cdr3_nt: TGTGCCAGTAGTCGACAGGGGGCTGGAAACACCATATATTTT; cdr3_aa: CASSRQGAGNTIYF; v_call: TRBV19; d_call: TRBD1; j_call: TRBJ1-3; cdr3_length: 14; clone_size: .
cdr3_nt: TGCAGCTCCGCGCAGGGGACAGGGAGGACTGAAGCTTTCTTT; cdr3_aa: CSSAQGTGRTEAFF; v_call: TRBV29-1; d_call: TRBD1; j_call: TRBJ1-1; cdr3_length: 14; clone_size: .
cdr3_nt: TGTGCCAGCAGTAAGACAGCAACCTACAATGAGCAGTTCTTC; cdr3_aa: CASSKTATYNEQFF; v_call: TRBV6-1; d_call: .; j_call: TRBJ2-1; cdr3_length: 14; clone_size: .
cdr3_nt: TGTGCCAGCAGTGCTAGCGGGGGGGCAGTCAATGAGCAGTTCTTC; cdr3_aa: CASSASGGAVNEQFF; v_call: TRBV6-4; d_call: TRBD2; j_call: TRBJ2-1; cdr3_length: 15; clone_size: .
cdr3_nt: TGTGCCAGCAGCGCTAACTCAGGGAGGCGAGAGACCCAGTACTTC; cdr3_aa: CASSANSGRRETQYF; v_call: TRBV2; d_call: .; j_call: TRBJ2-5; cdr3_length: 15; clone_size: few
cdr3_nt: TGCGCCAGCAGTTTTGTGGGACAGGGGGAAACTGAAGCTTTCTTT; cdr3_aa: CASSFVGQGETEAFF; v_call: TRBV5-1; d_call: TRBD1; j_call: TRBJ1-1; cdr3_length: 15; clone_size: .
cdr3_nt: TGTGCCAGCAGCCGTTCCGGCCTTTCCGGACTAGCGGGAGGCCAAGAGACCCAGTACTTC; cdr3_aa: CASSRSGLSGLAGGQETQYF; v_call: TRBV7-8; d_call: TRBD2; j_call: TRBJ2-5; cdr3_length: 20; clone_size: .
cdr3_nt: TGTGCCAGCACTAGGGACACGGCGGCCTATGGCTACACCTTC; cdr3_aa: CASTRDTAAYGYTF; v_call: TRBV6-1; d_call: .; j_call: TRBJ1-2; cdr3_length: 14; clone_size: .
cdr3_nt: TGTGCCAGCAGTAACAGGGAAGGCACAGATACGCAGTATTTT; cdr3_aa: CASSNREGTDTQYF; v_call: TRBV6-5; d_call: .; j_call: TRBJ2-3; cdr3_length: 14; clone_size: .
cdr3_nt: TGTGCCAGCAGACCACAGAATTTAGAGACCCAGTACTTC; cdr3_aa: CASRPQNLETQYF; v_call: TRBV7-9; d_call: .; j_call: TRBJ2-5; cdr3_length: 13; clone_size: .
cdr3_nt: TGCAGCGGGAACGGACACGGACAGATAAAAGATACGCAGTATTTT; cdr3_aa: CSGNGHGQIKDTQYF; v_call: TRBV29-1; d_call: .; j_call: TRBJ2-3; cdr3_length: 15; clone_size: .